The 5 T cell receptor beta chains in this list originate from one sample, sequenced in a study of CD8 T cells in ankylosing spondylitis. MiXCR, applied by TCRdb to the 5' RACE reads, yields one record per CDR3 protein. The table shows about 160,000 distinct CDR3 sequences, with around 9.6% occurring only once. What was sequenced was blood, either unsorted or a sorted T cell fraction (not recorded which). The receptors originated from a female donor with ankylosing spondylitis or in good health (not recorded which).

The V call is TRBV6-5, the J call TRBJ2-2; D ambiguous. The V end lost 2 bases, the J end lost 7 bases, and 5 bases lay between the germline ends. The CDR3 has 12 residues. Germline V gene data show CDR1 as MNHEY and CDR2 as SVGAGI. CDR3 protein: CASSYPSGELFF. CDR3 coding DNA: TGTGCCAGCAGTTACCCCAGCGGGGAGCTGTTTTTT.

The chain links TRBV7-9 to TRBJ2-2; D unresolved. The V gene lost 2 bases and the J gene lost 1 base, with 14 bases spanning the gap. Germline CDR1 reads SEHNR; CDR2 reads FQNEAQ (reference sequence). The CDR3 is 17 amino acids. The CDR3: CASSLPSKSVNTGELFF. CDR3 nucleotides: TGTGCCAGCAGCTTACCCTCGAAGAGCGTGAACACCGGGGAGCTGTTTTTT.

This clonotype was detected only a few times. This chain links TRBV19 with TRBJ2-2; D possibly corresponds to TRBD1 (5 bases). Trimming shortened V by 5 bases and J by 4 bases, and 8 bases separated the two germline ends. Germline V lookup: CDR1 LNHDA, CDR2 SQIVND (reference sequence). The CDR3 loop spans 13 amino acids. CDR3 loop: CASSSGSTGELFF. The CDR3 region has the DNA TGTGCCAGTAGTTCAGGGTCCACCGGGGAGCTGTTTTTT. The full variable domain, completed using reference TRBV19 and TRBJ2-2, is DGGITQSPKYLFRKEGQNVTLSCEQNLNHDAMYWYRQDPGQGLRLIYYSQIVNDFQKGDIAEGYSVSREKKESFPLTVTSAQKNPTAFYLCASSSGSTGELFFGEGSRLTVL.

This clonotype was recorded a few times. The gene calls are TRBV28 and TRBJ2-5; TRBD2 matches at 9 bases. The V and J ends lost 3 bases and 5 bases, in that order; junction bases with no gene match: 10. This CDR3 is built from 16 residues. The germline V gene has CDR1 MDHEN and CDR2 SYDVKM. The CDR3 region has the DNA TGTGCCAGCAGTTTCTTTAGCGGGAGAGGGGGGGAGACCCAGTACTTC. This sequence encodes CASSFFSGRGGETQYF.

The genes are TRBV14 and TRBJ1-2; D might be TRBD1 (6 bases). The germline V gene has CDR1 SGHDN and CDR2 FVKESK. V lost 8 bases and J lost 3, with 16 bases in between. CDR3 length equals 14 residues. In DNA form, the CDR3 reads TGTGCCAGCGATAACGGACAGACTCACTATGGCTACACCTTC. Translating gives CASDNGQTHYGYTF.